This TCR beta chain was profiled in a study of T-cell memory formation after mild COVID-19. Regarding the study as a whole: Contracting CD4+ clones were located mainly in CM and EM, and CD8+ clones in EMRA. Pre-infection memory carried some responding clones, suggesting that cross-reactive memory joined. Balance between CD4 and CD8 was seen in clones contracting day 15 to 85, and a CD4+ lean was seen in later expanders.

Concerning this clonotype itself: As yet, its antigen is unknown.

Amplification by 5'RACE using constant-segment primers produced TCR alpha and TCR beta cDNA libraries that carried sample barcodes and UMIs. TCRdb re-called the 5' RACE reads through MiXCR, storing one row per CDR3 protein. The sample has 350,000 to 500,000 distinct CDR3 sequences; roughly 18% are singletons. The receptor was isolated from a man younger than 30 who had mild COVID-19 (a few samples of this study predate the infection). Cell type and time point are not known. The sequencing sample was made of PBMCs or a T cell subset sorted from them (not recorded which).

The DNA of the CDR3 is TGTGCCAGCAGCTTAGGAGGACAGGGGTCCGGGGAGCTGTTTTTT. Translated, it gives CASSLGGQGSGELFF. This rearrangement joins TRBV11-3 to TRBJ2-2; 9 positions match TRBD1. This CDR3 comprises 15 residues. The trim removed 1 base at V and 6 bases at J, leaving 3 bases unmatched. Germline V gene data show CDR1 as SGHNT and CDR2 as YENEEA. Based on the CDR3 plus reference TRBV11-3 and TRBJ2-2, the full variable domain is EAGVVQSPRYKIIEKKQPVAFWCNPISGHNTLYWYLQNLGQGPELLIRYENEEAVDDSQLPKDRFSAERLKGVDSTLKIQPAELGDSAVYLCASSLGGQGSGELFFGEGSRLTVL.